The entry below describes one TCR beta chain. Attached unique molecular identifiers marked individual cDNA molecules. TCRdb passed the 5' RACE reads through MiXCR, listing each CDR3 protein once. The repertoire holds some 77,000 distinct CDR3 sequences, less than 20% seen once, with 2.9% in the top ten. This CDR3 has 13 amino acids. The V end lost 4 bases, the J end lost 5 bases, and 12 bases lay between the germline ends. Germline CDR1 is WNHNN and CDR2 is SYGVQD (reference sequence). This sample is drawn from a study of early T cells in non-severe SARS-CoV-2 infection. About the research overall: The input, bulk RNA from unsorted whole blood, was sequenced, and chains were unpaired.

The chain has TRBV10-1 and TRBJ2-7, with D perhaps matching TRBD2 (6 bases). The sample consisted of whole blood. The clonotype was recovered from an adult who was a healthcare worker with PCR-confirmed SARS-CoV-2 infection or an uninfected control (not recorded which). The CDR3 region has the DNA TGCGCCAGCAGTGTTCAGACTAGGCACGAGCAGTACTTC. This sequence encodes CASSVQTRHEQYF.